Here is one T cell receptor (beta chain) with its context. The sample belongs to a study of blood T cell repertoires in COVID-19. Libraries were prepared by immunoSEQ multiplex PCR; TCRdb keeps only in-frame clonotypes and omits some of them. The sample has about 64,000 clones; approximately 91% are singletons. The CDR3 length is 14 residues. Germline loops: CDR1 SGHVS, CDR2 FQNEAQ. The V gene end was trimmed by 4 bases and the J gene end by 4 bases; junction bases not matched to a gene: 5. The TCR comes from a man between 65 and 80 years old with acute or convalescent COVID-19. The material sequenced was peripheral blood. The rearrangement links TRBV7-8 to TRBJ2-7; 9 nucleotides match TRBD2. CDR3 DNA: TGTGCCAGCAGCTCCAGCGGGGGGCTATACGAGCAGTACTTC. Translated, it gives CASSSSGGLYEQYF.